The 30 T cell receptor beta chains below come from one sample, sequenced in a study of technical replicates of blood from a handful of donors. Clones were sequenced by immunoSEQ multiplex PCR, and TCRdb holds only the in-frame ones, with some missing. The sample has roughly 48,000 clones; roughly 92% are singletons. The specimen sequenced was PBMCs. These receptors all stem from a human donor in good health. Some clones in this sample may be carry-over from other donors' samples.

V usage is TRBV6-1 and J usage is TRBJ1-5; TRBD1 agrees at 8 bases. The V gene end was trimmed by 10 bases and the J gene end by 0 bases; junction bases not matched to a gene: 5. The CDR3 has 14 residues. The germline V gene encodes CDR1 MNHNS and CDR2 SASEGT. The CDR3 DNA is TGTGCCACCTGGGGACAGGTTAGCAATCAGCCCCAGCATTTT. Its translation is CATWGQVSNQPQHF.

The V gene is TRBV29-1, the J gene TRBJ1-2; TRBD1 might be the D (6 bases). V was clipped by 3 bases and J by 6 bases, with 11 bases between them. CDR1 is SQVTM, CDR2 ANQGSEA, per germline. This CDR3 is built from 12 residues. Written as DNA, the CDR3 is TGCAGCGTTGATCCGGGACACGATGGCTACACCTTC. It encodes CSVDPGHDGYTF.

V is TRBV4-3 and J is TRBJ2-3; D uncertain. Germline CDR1 reads LGHNA; CDR2 reads YSLEER. The CDR3 has 13 residues. V was cut by 7 bases and J by 5 bases, with 13 bases left in between. The DNA for the CDR3 is TGCGCCAGCACCCCCGACTTTGGAGATACGCAGTATTTT. This codes for CASTPDFGDTQYF.

The chain uses TRBV2 and TRBJ1-5, with 8 nucleotides matching TRBD1. The length of the CDR3 is 13 residues. Looked up from germline, CDR1 is SNHLY and CDR2 is FYNNEI. The trim removed 4 bases at V and 4 bases at J, leaving 0 bases unmatched. CDR3 residues: CASSGTGNQPQHF. CDR3 DNA sequence: TGTGCCAGCAGTGGGACAGGGAATCAGCCCCAGCATTTT.

V and J are TRBV7-2 and TRBJ2-2; 9 nucleotides line up with TRBD1. The CDR3 consists of 14 residues. The V and J ends lost 5 bases and 7 bases, in that order; junction bases with no gene match: 5. Germline V gene lookup returns CDR1 SGHTA and CDR2 FQGNSA. The CDR3 loop reads CASSPDRGIGELFF. In DNA, the CDR3 is TGTGCCAGCAGCCCCGACAGGGGGATCGGGGAGCTGTTTTTT.

This chain links TRBV19 with TRBJ1-2; 12 nucleotides match TRBD1. Germline trimming cut 3 bases from V and 2 bases from J; bases unmatched to any gene: 7. CDR1 LNHDA and CDR2 SQIVND come from the germline V gene (reference sequence). This CDR3 has 17 amino acids. The CDR3: CASSITGTGGFNYGYTF. The CDR3 nucleotides are TGTGCCAGTAGTATTACCGGGACAGGGGGCTTCAACTATGGCTACACCTTC.

The chain has TRBV23-1 and TRBJ2-1, with 7 bases matching TRBD2. TRBV23-1 is designated an ORF whose function remains uncertain. Germline trimming cut 0 bases from V and 8 bases from J; bases unmatched to any gene: 7. This CDR3 region has 15 residues. The CDR3 bases are TGCGCCAGCAGTCAATCCCAGCGGGGAGTCGATGAGCAGTTCTTC. It is translated as CASSQSQRGVDEQFF.

The chain combines TRBV5-5 with TRBJ1-1, with a tentative D call TRBD1 (6 bases). Germline values: CDR1 SGHKS, CDR2 YYEKEE (reference sequence). CDR3 length: 14 amino acids. The V end was cut by 3 bases, the J end by 7 bases, with 16 bases between. The CDR3 protein is CASSSTGGFGEAFF. The CDR3 DNA is TGTGCCAGCAGCTCGACAGGTGGGTTCGGTGAAGCTTTCTTT.

The chain carries TRBV5-1 and TRBJ2-1; D gene unclear. The ends were cut back, 0 bases at V and 5 bases at J, with 12 bases in the middle. The CDR3 length is 15 residues. CDR1 and CDR2 (germline): SGHRS, YFSETQ. CDR3 nucleotides: TGCGCCAGCAGCTTGGTTCCGCACTCGAACAATGAGCAGTTCTTC. This gives the protein CASSLVPHSNNEQFF. The variable domain in full, completed from reference TRBV5-1 and TRBJ2-1, reads KAGVTQTPRYLIKTRGQQVTLSCSPISGHRSVSWYQQTPGQGLQFLFEYFSETQRNKGNFPGRFSGRQFSNSRSEMNVSTLELGDSALYLCASSLVPHSNNEQFFGPGTRLTVL.

This clone came up a few times. The gene calls are TRBV30 and TRBJ2-7, with a tentative D call TRBD1 (6 bases). CDR1 GTSNPN and CDR2 SVGIG come from the germline V gene (reference sequence). V was cut by 2 bases and J by 5 bases, with 10 bases left in between. The CDR3 has 12 amino acids. CDR3 nucleotide sequence: TGTGCCTGGAGTTGGGGGACACACGAGCAGTACTTC. Amino acid sequence: CAWSWGTHEQYF.

The chain uses TRBV27 and TRBJ2-6, with 7 bases fitting TRBD1. Germline-derived CDR1 and CDR2 are MNHEY and SMNVEV (reference sequence). This CDR3 is built from 16 residues. The V segment lost 6 bases and the J segment 0 bases; nucleotides outside the gene matches: 5. CDR3 sequence reads: CASRPGQRSGANVLTF. The CDR3 DNA reads as TGTGCCAGCAGACCGGGACAGCGCTCTGGGGCCAACGTCCTGACTTTC.

V and J are TRBV7-9 and TRBJ1-2, with 8 bases aligning to TRBD1. Trimming cost V 5 bases and J 2 bases; bases outside gene matches: 7. Germline V gives CDR1 SEHNR, CDR2 FQNEAQ (reference sequence). The CDR3 loop spans 15 amino acids. CDR3 in amino acids: CASSRGTGQNYGYTF. In nucleotides, the CDR3 is TGTGCCAGCAGCCGTGGGACAGGTCAGAACTATGGCTACACCTTC.

This chain links TRBV15 with TRBJ2-1; D uncertain. The germline V gene encodes CDR1 LNHNV and CDR2 YYDKDF (reference sequence). Deletions cut 0 bases from V and 4 bases from J, with 7 bases between. This CDR3 region has 14 residues. CDR3 coding DNA: TGTGCCACCAGCAGAGAACTACGGTACAATGAGCAGTTCTTC. As protein: CATSRELRYNEQFF. The variable domain in full, with the rest retrieved from reference TRBV15 and TRBJ2-1, is DAMVIQNPRYQVTQFGKPVTLSCSQTLNHNVMYWYQQKSSQAPKLLFHYYDKDFNNEADTPDNFQSRRPNTSFCFLDIRSPGLGDTAMYLCATSRELRYNEQFFGPGTRLTVL.

The rearrangement uses TRBV25-1 and TRBJ2-4; 8 bases match TRBD1. The V and J ends lost 3 bases and 4 bases, in that order; junction bases with no gene match: 5. Germline V gives CDR1 MGHDK, CDR2 SYGVNS. The CDR3 extends over 15 amino acids. CDR3 sequence: CASSEDRDLKNIQYF. In DNA form, the CDR3 reads TGTGCCAGCAGTGAGGACAGGGATCTTAAAAACATTCAGTACTTC.

This chain connects TRBV9 to TRBJ1-2, with TRBD1 matching over 9 bases. The CDR3 totals 15 residues. V dropped 2 bases and J dropped 6; count of bases not matched to a gene: 8. Germline assignment: CDR1 SGDLS and CDR2 YYNGEE. The CDR3 sequence is CASSVSGQGGHGYTF. The CDR3 DNA sequence: TGTGCCAGCAGCGTCTCGGGACAGGGAGGGCATGGCTACACCTTC.

The J gene is TRBJ1-1, the V gene TRBV2; D is perhaps TRBD1 (5 bases). This CDR3 is built from 14 residues. The germline gives CDR1 SNHLY, CDR2 FYNNEI. Trimming cost V 4 bases and J 0 bases, with 9 bases left between them. This CDR3 reads CASSVQGMNTEAFF. CDR3 nucleotide sequence: TGTGCCAGCAGTGTCCAGGGTATGAACACTGAAGCTTTCTTT.

This chain joins TRBV18 and TRBJ1-5; D remains ambiguous. Per germline, CDR1 KGHSH and CDR2 LQKENI. The CDR3 spans 14 residues. Trimming pared 3 bases from V and 3 bases from J, leaving 9 bases between. The CDR3: CASSPRRDNQPQHF. CDR3 in DNA: TGTGCCAGCTCACCTCGGAGGGACAATCAGCCCCAGCATTTT.

The chain has TRBV5-1 and TRBJ2-5; D is possibly TRBD2 (5 bases). The CDR3 extends over 15 amino acids. V was trimmed by 0 bases and J by 9 bases, leaving 18 bases between them. The germline gives CDR1 SGHRS, CDR2 YFSETQ. The CDR3 nucleotides are TGCGCCAGCAGCTTGGATCTTACCAAGCCGGAGGCCCAGTACTTC. It encodes CASSLDLTKPEAQYF.

The gene calls are TRBV7-2 and TRBJ2-7; the match to TRBD2 covers 8 bases. Per germline, CDR1 SGHTA and CDR2 FQGNSA. The CDR3 spans 15 residues. Trimming cost V 5 bases and J 5 bases; bases outside gene matches: 11. The chain's CDR3 is CASSPGTRGADEQYF. The CDR3 DNA reads TGTGCCAGCAGCCCCGGGACTAGGGGTGCAGACGAGCAGTACTTC.

The V and J genes are TRBV5-1 and TRBJ2-3; D might be TRBD2 (5 bases). The germline V gene encodes CDR1 SGHRS and CDR2 YFSETQ. V was shortened by 5 bases and J by 2 bases, with 12 bases between the two germline ends. CDR3 length: 14 residues. CDR3: CASRREGSTDTQYF. CDR3 DNA: TGCGCCAGCAGGCGTGAGGGTTCCACAGATACGCAGTATTTT. The full variable domain, completed using reference TRBV5-1 and TRBJ2-3, is KAGVTQTPRYLIKTRGQQVTLSCSPISGHRSVSWYQQTPGQGLQFLFEYFSETQRNKGNFPGRFSGRQFSNSRSEMNVSTLELGDSALYLCASRREGSTDTQYFGPGTRLTVL.

CDR3 loop: CASRPRLLAGGTGELFF. As DNA, the CDR3 is TGTGCCAGCAGGCCAAGGCTGCTAGCGGGGGGGACCGGGGAGCTGTTTTTT. The chain links TRBV7-9 to TRBJ2-2; 12 bases are a match to TRBD2. With V trimmed by 6 bases and J by 5 bases, 10 bases remained unmatched. Germline CDR1 SEHNR, CDR2 FQNEAQ (reference sequence). The CDR3 spans 17 residues.

The gene calls are TRBV6-5 and TRBJ2-5; the D gene is possibly TRBD2 (5 bases). V lost 2 bases and J lost 1, with 11 bases in between. Germline CDR1 reads MNHEY; CDR2 reads SVGAGI. There are 15 residues in the CDR3. CDR3 nucleotides: TGTGCCAGCAGTTACAGCGGCATCTTCCAAGAGACCCAGTACTTC. Amino acids: CASSYSGIFQETQYF.

The CDR3 loop reads CASSFIRDSEQFF. CDR3 DNA sequence: TGTGCCAGCAGCTTCATTCGGGACTCCGAGCAGTTCTTC. The chain is built from TRBV7-3 and TRBJ2-1; TRBD2 might be the D (6 bases). From germline, CDR1 is SGHTA and CDR2 FQGTGA. Trimming removed 3 bases from V and 10 bases from J, with 13 bases in between. The CDR3 loop spans 13 amino acids.

J is TRBJ2-2 and V is TRBV28; TRBD2 might be the D (6 bases). The CDR3 length is 14 residues. The V and J ends lost 8 bases and 6 bases respectively, with 16 bases between them. Germline V lookup: CDR1 MDHEN, CDR2 SYDVKM. The CDR3 loop reads CASLGAGPAGELFF. Written as DNA, the CDR3 is TGTGCCAGCCTTGGGGCGGGGCCGGCCGGGGAGCTGTTTTTT.

V gene TRBV7-6 combines with J gene TRBJ2-1, with 10 bases matching TRBD2. The CDR3 runs to 14 residues. Germline V gene lookup returns CDR1 SGHVS and CDR2 FNYEAQ. Losses at the gene ends were 5 bases for V and 4 bases for J; bases not matched to a gene: 2. CDR3 in amino acids: CASSISGGYNEQFF. For the CDR3, the DNA is TGTGCCAGCAGCATTAGCGGGGGGTACAATGAGCAGTTCTTC.

The genes are TRBV6-1 and TRBJ2-3; 9 nucleotides agree with TRBD2. V gave up 6 bases and J gave up 6 bases; unmatched junction bases: 7. Germline CDR1 and CDR2: MNHNS and SASEGT. The CDR3 spans 14 residues. This CDR3 reads CASRAGLASDTQYF. The CDR3 nucleotides are TGTGCCAGCAGGGCGGGACTAGCTTCTGATACGCAGTATTTT.

The genes are TRBV5-1 and TRBJ2-1; 8 bases map to TRBD1. Germline values: CDR1 SGHRS, CDR2 YFSETQ. CDR3 length equals 16 residues. Trimming took 3 bases from V and 0 from J; bases not matched to a gene: 5. The CDR3 is CASSYGQGNSYNEQFF. The CDR3 bases are TGCGCCAGCAGCTACGGACAGGGTAACTCCTACAATGAGCAGTTCTTC.

V gene TRBV9 combines with J gene TRBJ2-3, with 10 bases lining up with TRBD1. In germline, CDR1 is SGDLS, CDR2 YYNGEE. The V and J ends lost 1 base and 5 bases, in that order; junction bases with no gene match: 7. This CDR3 has 16 amino acids. DNA of the CDR3: TGTGCCAGCAGCGTACTGCCGGGACAGGGGATAGATACGCAGTATTTT. This translates into CASSVLPGQGIDTQYF.

This clone was observed a single time. The chain links TRBV4-3 to TRBJ2-1, with a weak D call TRBD2 (6 bases). CDR1 and CDR2 (germline): LGHNA, YSLEER. Trimming took 0 bases from V and 4 from J, leaving 13 bases between them. CDR3 length equals 16 residues. CDR3 sequence: CASSQDGGGAYNEQFF. The CDR3 nucleotides read TGCGCCAGCAGCCAAGATGGGGGAGGAGCTTACAATGAGCAGTTCTTC.

CDR3 sequence (DNA): TGCAGCGTTGAATACGGCCAGCAGCGGGAGTGGACCGGGGAGCTGTTTTTT. Protein product: CSVEYGQQREWTGELFF. The chain employs TRBV29-1 and TRBJ2-2, with TRBD2 matching over 8 bases. After removal of 2 bases from V and 5 bases from J, the junction contained 13 bases not matched to a gene. This CDR3 is 17 amino acids long. CDR1 SQVTM and CDR2 ANQGSEA come from the germline V gene.